A single sample is the source of the 13 T cell receptor beta chains below, sequenced in a study of cytomegalovirus exposure and HLA in healthy donors. PCR involved 60 Vbeta and 13 Jbeta primers. The protocol was immunoSEQ multiplex PCR, while the TCRdb copy is restricted to in-frame clones and leaves out a portion. The table shows roughly 180,000 clones, with roughly 80% occurring only once. Sequenced sample: PBMCs. The receptors derive from a girl aged 5-17 years in good health and CMV-seropositive.

V and J are TRBV19 and TRBJ2-2, with 7 bases identical to TRBD1. There are 15 residues in the CDR3. Germline V gene data show CDR1 as LNHDA and CDR2 as SQIVND (reference sequence). Losses at the gene ends were 4 bases for V and 4 bases for J; bases not matched to a gene: 6. DNA for the CDR3: TGTGCCAGTAGTACGTACAGGGGTCGCACCGGGGAGCTGTTTTTT. It codes for CASSTYRGRTGELFF.

The chain couples TRBV5-4 to TRBJ1-3; TRBD1 aligns across 9 bases. Trimming removed 0 bases from V and 2 bases from J; junction bases left unmatched: 0. Germline-derived CDR1 and CDR2 are SGHNT and YYREEE (reference sequence). The CDR3 spans 15 residues. CDR3 in amino acids: CASSLGDRAGNTIYF. The CDR3 nucleotides are TGTGCCAGCAGCTTGGGGGACAGGGCTGGAAACACCATATATTTT.

This rearrangement joins TRBV2 to TRBJ2-3, with D perhaps TRBD2 (5 bases). The CDR3 has 18 amino acids. The ends were cut back, 3 bases at V and 3 bases at J, with 22 bases in the middle. Germline CDR1 and CDR2: SNHLY and FYNNEI. The CDR3 nucleotides are TGTGCCAGCAGTGATAGGGTCGGGATTTGGGTTTTGACAGATACGCAGTATTTT. It is translated as CASSDRVGIWVLTDTQYF.

This chain uses TRBV27 with TRBJ2-1, with unresolved D. Trimming took off 5 bases at V and 6 bases at J, with 5 bases between the two ends. Looked up from germline, CDR1 is MNHEY and CDR2 is SMNVEV (reference sequence). The CDR3 is 11 amino acids. This CDR3 reads CASSRGNEQFF. The CDR3 coding sequence is TGTGCCAGCAGTCGAGGCAATGAGCAGTTCTTC.

This clone was observed a handful of times. The gene calls are TRBV18 and TRBJ1-5; 7 bases fit TRBD1. The CDR3 has 14 amino acids. The junction had 3 bases not matched to a gene; V was cut back by 3 bases and J by 4 bases. Germline CDR1 reads KGHSH; CDR2 reads LQKENI. For the CDR3, the DNA is TGTGCCAGCTCACCGGGGACAGTGAATCAGCCCCAGCATTTT. It encodes CASSPGTVNQPQHF.

The chain combines TRBV11-2 with TRBJ2-7; D may be TRBD2 (7 bases). Germline assignment: CDR1 SGHAT and CDR2 FQNNGV. The CDR3 loop spans 16 amino acids. Trimming left V 1 base short and J 3 bases short, with 16 bases between. This CDR3 is CASSLGGGQGLYEQYF. Here the CDR3 DNA reads TGTGCCAGCAGCTTAGGGGGGGGGCAGGGTCTCTACGAGCAGTACTTC.

V gene TRBV12-5 combines with J gene TRBJ1-1; D is possibly TRBD1 (5 bases). The germline V gene has CDR1 LGHNT and CDR2 FRNRAP. CDR3 length: 14 amino acids. The ends were cut back, 6 bases at V and 4 bases at J, with 15 bases in the middle. CDR3 nucleotides: TGTGCTAGTGGGGGACCCGGGAGGGGCACTGAAGCTTTCTTT. Translation gives CASGGPGRGTEAFF.

The gene calls are TRBV5-4 and TRBJ1-4; TRBD1 agrees at 7 bases. CDR1 and CDR2 from the germline V gene are SGHNT and YYREEE (reference sequence). J gave up 0 bases and V 3 bases, and 8 bases lay outside the gene matches. This CDR3 has 17 residues. The DNA of the CDR3 is TGTGCCAGCAGCTCTACCAGGGGGGATGCAACTAATGAAAAACTGTTTTTT. Protein: CASSSTRGDATNEKLFF.

The chain is built from TRBV18 and TRBJ2-3; D is unclear. CDR1 is KGHSH, CDR2 LQKENI, per germline. V was trimmed by 3 bases and J by 0 bases, leaving 10 bases between them. This CDR3 has 15 amino acids. Here the CDR3 DNA reads TGTGCCAGCTCACCTTTCGCGGCTAGCACAGATACGCAGTATTTT. This encodes CASSPFAASTDTQYF. Combining the CDR3 with reference TRBV18 and TRBJ2-3 gives the whole variable domain NAGVMQNPRHLVRRRGQEARLRCSPMKGHSHVYWYRQLPEEGLKFMVYLQKENIIDESGMPKERFSAEFPKEGPSILRIQQVVRGDSAAYFCASSPFAASTDTQYFGPGTRLTVL.

The genes are TRBV7-2 and TRBJ2-7; 7 bases are a match to TRBD2. The V gene end was trimmed by 1 base and the J gene end by 5 bases; junction bases not matched to a gene: 5. Germline-derived CDR1 and CDR2 are SGHTA and FQGNSA. This CDR3 is 14 amino acids long. The CDR3 here is CASSLGAGSHEQYF. Here the CDR3 DNA reads TGTGCCAGCAGCTTAGGAGCGGGATCCCACGAGCAGTACTTC.

This clone was recorded only once. The J gene is TRBJ1-4, the V gene TRBV5-6; no reliable D call. The CDR3 runs 14 residues. Trimming pared 4 bases from V and 2 bases from J, leaving 9 bases between. Germline CDR1 SGHDT, CDR2 YYEEEE. The CDR3: CASSTTGTNEKLFF. The CDR3 DNA reads TGTGCCAGCAGCACCACGGGTACTAATGAAAAACTGTTTTTT.

This clone was observed once. The rearrangement joins TRBV30 to TRBJ1-2; no clear D gene. Germline lookup yields CDR1 GTSNPN and CDR2 SVGIG (reference sequence). V lost 4 bases and J lost 4, with 13 bases in between. There are 13 residues in the CDR3. The CDR3, as DNA: TGTGCCTGGAAACCGGGATTCCTCTATGGCTACACCTTC. Amino acids: CAWKPGFLYGYTF.

V is TRBV6-4 and J is TRBJ1-2, with TRBD1 matching over 7 bases. Germline assignment: CDR1 MRHNA and CDR2 SNTAGT. Unmatched junction bases numbered 6, after V lost 5 bases and J lost 3 bases. The CDR3 extends over 14 amino acids. The CDR3 loop reads CASSPGGTHYGYTF. The DNA of the CDR3 is TGTGCCAGCAGTCCAGGGGGGACCCACTATGGCTACACCTTC.